This record looks at one TCR beta chain sequence and its context. Its antigen is currently not known. Base qualities were left out, and no much larger clone turns up one base away. Using the deep immunoSEQ assay, TCR CDR3 regions were amplified from genomic DNA by multiplex PCR. Extracted genomic DNA from each cell subset was spread evenly across all wells of several immunoSEQ 96-well plates, with each plate serving as a replicate. For unsorted PBMC, approximately 290 ng of genomic DNA, equivalent to 25,000 to 35,000 T cell genomes, went into each replicate PCR. Unsorted PBMC genomic DNA was sequenced across ten immunoSEQ deep assay plates. The purified libraries were quantified using a Qubit 3.0 fluorometer, sized with a Bioanalyzer 2100, and then quantified again using the KAPA Library Quantification kit. Every immunoSEQ 96-well plate was sequenced on a separate single-read 150-cycle Illumina NextSeq 550 flow cell. Turning to the authors' computational methods: Because the immunoSEQ output held only junctional sequences and lacked quality scores, the filtering could not match the filtering applied to full-length reads. Sequences were annotated with PyIR, a Python wrapper for IgBLAST v1.9, and V/J genes and CDR3 were assigned using IMGT germline references. Reads were removed for weak V/J assignments (E-value above 1e-6), missing CDR3, stop codons, out-of-frame junctions, or ambiguous translated residues. A V3J clonotype was defined by an identical inferred V gene, J gene, and CDR3 amino acid sequence. The percentage overlap between two repertoires was calculated by dividing the number of shared unique clonotypes by the size of the smaller repertoire. RTK rarefaction, the Chao1 estimator, and Recon v2.1 estimates of unobserved clonotypes were used to assess repertoire richness. Not all clones reach the TCRdb copy of this immuneACCESS table, which keeps in-frame sequences only. Checked studies attribute under half of the gap to unresolved V genes and leave the rest unexplained. Clone size and the V and J calls come from that table; the DNA yielded D and trimming. Present in this sample are some 450,000 clones, 70% to 80% of which were seen just once. Jointly, the top ten make up around 12% of the sample.

The data originate from a study of shared clonotypes between healthy human individuals (dated by TCRdb to about 2020). Regarding the study in general: A couple of women and a few men aged 18 to 49 years were included in the cohort. The study deeply sequenced blood TCR repertoires of five healthy adults to estimate repertoire size and the extent of clonotype sharing between individuals. Libraries were prepared and TCR repertoires were sequenced by different laboratories using diverse techniques, in order to increase sequencing depth and limit assay-specific biases. Each donor's leukapheresis produced roughly between roughly 0.85 and 9.5 billion PBMCs. Results the study describes overall, beyond this receptor: Based on pairwise subsampling, the degree of clonotype sharing among donors was expected to be affected by sequencing depth. The genetic and exposure-history diversity represented was limited by the small number of donors. Only blood was sampled, and tissue TCR repertoires likely differ from those in blood.

The donors were healthy, HIV-negative adults with no recently reported acute infections or vaccinations. All donors were Caucasian adults living in Nashville, Tennessee, USA. In the unsorted samples, roughly 90 million PBMCs were counted, and genomic DNA was extracted using the QIAamp DNA Blood Mini kit. After blood collection by leukapheresis, PBMCs were isolated using Ficoll-Histopaque density gradient centrifugation and then cryopreserved in the vapor phase of liquid nitrogen. V lost 3 bases and J lost 1 base; the stretch between them is 6 bases long. Reading the germline V gene gives CDR1 SNHLY and CDR2 FYNNEI. Including the terminal cysteine and phenylalanine, the CDR3 comprises 13 residues. Only CDR3 DNA remains: 39 bases, in frame from the first base.

The receptor's source is a woman aged 35 to 49 in good health. Some clones in this sample may be carry-over from other donors' samples. Rearrangement joined TRBV2 to TRBJ1-1; no D segment can be confidently identified. The specimen sequenced was PBMCs. The DNA is as follows: TGTGCCAGCAGTGATTTCGAGAACACTGAAGCTTTCTTT. Its protein reads: CASSDFENTEAFF.